This TCR beta chain was captured by sequencing in a study of cytomegalovirus exposure and HLA in healthy donors (TCRdb year 2017). For the study in its entirety: In an earlier analysis of approximately 500 of the donors, about 270 Gb of sequence data and some 100 million unique TCR beta sequences from some 170 million T cells were reported. Approximately 300 gigabases of sequencing data and 70 million to 100 million unique TCR sequences made up an early release that covered around 640 HLA-typed donors. Of the roughly 390 genotyped donors, approximately 82% fell in the genetic ancestry cluster associated with self-reported Caucasian donors. The study aimed to test whether cataloging public T cell receptors could reveal signatures of past pathogen exposure. The study used immunosequencing to profile the T cell repertoires of 666 subjects and linked those repertoires to cytomegalovirus serostatus. Besides the first cohort of some 670 subjects, a separate validation cohort made up of 120 different subjects was used. To predict cytomegalovirus infection status, the study combined high-throughput TCR immunosequencing, statistical association of individual TCRs with disease status, and machine learning. A later analysis re-analyzed previously published TCR beta repertoires from several hundred donors and added high-resolution HLA genotyping to study TCR occurrence patterns. The later analysis used no new phenotypic data to find candidate immune exposures, relying instead on TCR beta sequences and their occurrence across donors. In an earlier analysis of 587 of the donors, high-throughput TCR beta sequencing was used to judge whether each TCR beta V gene segment behaved as functional or pseudogenic. Alongside the repertoire data, information on donor age, sex, ethnicity and CMV serostatus was compiled. In a later genetic analysis, genome-wide SNP genotypes for about 65% of the roughly 670 donors were used, and that subset was treated as a discovery cohort. All discovery cohort repertoires had been generated on a single sequencing platform. Both class I and class II loci were covered by HLA typing, at four-digit resolution. The number of typed donors differed by locus: about 620-640 for A, B, C, DRB1 and DQB1; 500 to 550 for DQA1; some 610 for DPA1; and some 470 for DPB1. Five DR-DQ haplotypes were treated as single units for association and clustering because of strong linkage in the cohort. Among some 410 genotyped donors of the cohort, an average of approximately 240,000 unique TCR beta nucleotide sequences was sequenced per donor, of which about 18% were non-productive. Study-wide conclusions, independent of this receptor: In a later analysis, most CMV-associated TCR beta chains were found to appear HLA-restricted, with HLA associations seemingly driven largely by CMV exposure. A further reported finding was that TCR beta sequences accurately predicted the HLA-A and HLA-B alleles for most subjects in the first cohort. For the cohort, immune exposure information was limited to CMV serostatus. Several of the top co-occurrence clusters appeared to be linked to parvovirus B19, influenza, CMV and Epstein-Barr virus, according to a later analysis. An earlier analysis of 587 of the donors showed that most TCR beta V segments appeared in productive rearrangements either about 87% or about 30% of the time, which broadly matched IMGT annotations. A later genetic analysis reported fewer N-insertions in productive TCRs among donors in an Asian-associated ancestry cluster than the roughly 700-donor mean. In a later analysis, HLA-associated TCR beta chains were found to be more clonally expanded and to have lower generation probabilities than equally common non-associated chains. In vitro tests confirmed that a few of the cytomegalovirus-associated TCR beta chains recognize cytomegalovirus antigens. In a later analysis, the rate of TCR association differed among HLA loci, with DRB1 alleles having the most associated TCRs and HLA-C alleles having the fewest. Assigning TCR associations to individual alleles was difficult when HLA alleles, especially DR and DQ, strongly co-occurred. In both the original and validation cohorts, the classifier was reported to diagnose cytomegalovirus status with high specificity and sensitivity. Linkage disequilibrium might explain the correlated functional status among segregating V segments, but an unknown experimental factor could not be excluded. A later genetic analysis associated a missense DCLRE1C variant with V-gene and J-gene trimming of TCR beta chains, and an independent cohort replicated the association. Sequencing depth was assumed to be roughly uniform across donors in the presence/absence analyses, though that assumption may not hold. A group of highly shared sequence variants was considered likely to be a technical artifact of the sequencing pipeline. This cohort had only TCR beta chains sequenced, and the lack of alpha or paired-chain data limited which features could be detected. Because HLA typing was missing for some donors at each locus, association tests included only the typed subset. Some IMGT-functional V segments, including TRBV6-2 and TRBV6-3, could not be told apart with the 87-base-pair reads, so those segments were excluded. The study gave a list of over 150 TCR beta chains associated with cytomegalovirus. A later analysis associated about 16,000 TCR beta sequences with specific HLA alleles at a false discovery rate of 0.05. Most TCR sequences were seen in very few donors, while some public TCRs were found in many individuals. Because counts were too low, seventeen rarely observed V segments, including chromosome 9 orphons, were left out of the earlier analysis of several hundred of the donors. The authors suggested that the approach could potentially be generalized to other disease states and immunological phenotypes.

The CDR3 goes from the cysteine to the phenylalanine over 16 residues. Of the read, only the CDR3 DNA is kept; its 48 bases are in frame from base 1. Ends trimmed: V by 2 bases, J by 3 bases; bases unmatched to a gene: 7. The germline V gene provides CDR1 MNHEY and CDR2 SVGAGI. Note on this clone: Its binding antigen is unknown. Base qualities were left out, and no much larger clone turns up one base away.

In total, around 600 healthy bone marrow donors made up the cohort. Cohort members were all nominally healthy when sampled, although unrecorded immune exposures were likely present. The donor was CMV seropositive and belonged to the group of about 290 seropositive cohort members. A peripheral blood sample was provided by each donor, and peripheral blood mononuclear cells were used for TCR beta sequencing. The Qiagen DNeasy Blood Extraction Kit was used to extract genomic DNA from the blood cell samples. The library was obtained by the immunoSEQ multiplex PCR assay. For the multiplex PCR, a mixture combining 60 forward primers for TCR Vbeta segments and 13 reverse primers for TCR Jbeta segments was used. The CDR3 region of rearranged TCR beta genes was amplified from genomic DNA with a multiplex PCR assay. Amplified TCR beta libraries were sequenced as 87-base-pair reads on the Illumina HiSeq System. Processing in the source paper ran as follows. Across the 700 or so repertoires, a later analysis counted roughly 84 million unique TCR beta chains, 8.5 million to 12 million of which were shared by at least two donors. Raw reads were error-corrected and collapsed into unique sequences with a nearest-neighbor algorithm that merged closely related sequences to remove PCR and sequencing errors. To assign V, D and J gene segments, CDR3 sequences were aligned to IMGT reference sequences. For a sequence to be retained, a match of at least six nucleotides was required to both a V gene segment and a J gene segment. Rearrangements were classified as productive when the CDR3 lacked stop codons and remained in frame with V and J, and all other rearrangements were classified as non-productive. Following IMGT convention, CDR3 was defined as the stretch from the second conserved V-encoded cysteine to the conserved J-encoded phenylalanine. The earlier analysis of around 640 of the donors excluded sequences that lacked an unambiguous match to a single V gene segment. An earlier analysis of around 600 of the donors classified V segments as functional when productive rearrangements were above 56.7% and as segregating when the standard deviation between donors was above 5%. To diagnose cytomegalovirus status from the catalog of TCR beta chain sequences, a statistical classification framework was built. A later analysis assigned V and J genes by comparing TCR nucleotide sequences with IMGT/GENE-DB human TR gene sequences. The TCRdist pipeline was used in a later analysis to assign CDR3 sequences and most-parsimonious VDJ recombination scenarios. In a later analysis, each TCR beta chain was defined by its CDR3 amino acid sequence together with its V-gene family, and reads lacking a unique V-gene family were excluded. In a later analysis, around 650 highly shared, low-generation-probability nucleotide sequences were removed to address suspected cross-contamination and a sequencing artifact. For each public chain, a later analysis derived a clonal expansion index from normalized ranks of inferred template counts within each repertoire. In a later analysis, generation probabilities were computed using a VDJ recombination model fitted to out-of-frame rearrangements, and the results were checked against IGoR. In a later analysis, hypergeometric tests were used to score TCR-TCR, TCR-HLA and TCR-CMV co-occurrence, with a repertoire-size bias correction applied to TCR pairs. A later analysis estimated false discovery rates by permuting HLA or CMV assignments 20 times. A later analysis grouped co-occurring TCRs with DBSCAN, adding TCRdist sequence similarity when clustering within HLA-allele-positive subsets. Co-occurrence clustering excluded repertoires with fewer than 30,000 or more than 120,000 public chains, plus five with anomalous nucleotide sharing. In TCRdb, the immuneACCESS table is reduced to in-frame sequences with V and J assigned. These tables do not hold every clone; where another copy was compared, an unresolved V gene accounts for under half, and the others remain unexplained. Clonal size and the V and J genes are those of that table, whereas D and trimming came from the DNA. For this sample there are more than 150,000 clones; more than 75% appear just once. The ten most abundant clones make up over 2% of the sample.

This TCR derives from a woman aged 30 to 39 in good health and CMV-seropositive. The V and J segments used are TRBV6-5 and TRBJ2-5, and 9 junctional nucleotides match TRBD2. Sequenced: PBMCs. The DNA reads as follows: TGTGCCAGCAGTTACCGTAGCGGGGGCCAAAAAGAGACCCAGTACTTC. Protein translation: CASSYRSGGQKETQYF.